This T cell receptor (beta chain) was observed in a study of T-cell reconstitution after alpha-beta-depleted transplantation in children. Molecular barcoding with unique molecular identifiers was used for the TCRbeta library. From the PCR reads, TCRdb called clonotypes with MiXCR, one entry per CDR3 protein. The data contain some 500,000 distinct CDR3 sequences, around 20% of them singletons. The CDR3 length is 13 residues. V dropped 11 bases and J dropped 8 bases, with 18 bases sitting between them. The genes are TRBV23-1 and TRBJ2-2; D uncertain. TRBV23-1 is noted as an ORF with a role that remains uncertain. The clonotype was recovered from a human donor who donated a stem cell graft to a child with acute lymphoblastic leukemia. This specimen was PBMCs from the stem cell graft donor, taken from the stem cell graft. CDR3 region: CAPRSSDGGELFF. The CDR3 nucleotides are TGCGCCCCCAGGAGCTCAGACGGGGGGGAGCTGTTTTTT.